Sequencing of this T cell receptor beta chain was carried out in a study of cytomegalovirus exposure and HLA in healthy donors. Study-wide results and caveats: Reportedly, fewer N-insertions than the roughly 600-donor mean appeared in an Asian-associated ancestry cluster in a later analysis. The majority of CMV-associated TCR beta chains were reported as apparently HLA-restricted in a later analysis. Per a later analysis, HLA-associated TCR beta chains showed more clonal expansion than other, equally common TCR beta chains.

On this clone itself: What it binds is unknown.

Germline V gives CDR1 SGHAT, CDR2 FQDESV (reference sequence). The CDR3 has 19 amino acids. Trimming shortened V by 1 base and J by 6 bases, and 25 bases separated the two germline ends. 60 Vbeta and 13 Jbeta primers were used in PCR. The data were produced by immunoSEQ multiplex PCR, yet TCRdb's version contains in-frame clones alone and is incomplete. The sample records approximately 150,000 clones, around 84% being singletons. The TCR originated in a boy between 2 and 10 years old in good health and CMV-seronegative. This chain joins TRBV11-1 and TRBJ2-1; TRBD2 is a possible D gene (6 bases). The sample taken for sequencing was PBMCs. The CDR3 DNA is TGTGCCAGCAGCTTAGGTGGCGGGACGGGCATCGGTGGACCCAATGAGCAGTTCTTC. Its translation: CASSLGGGTGIGGPNEQFF. Using reference TRBV11-1 and TRBJ2-1 for the parts outside the CDR3, the full variable domain is EAEVAQSPRYKITEKSQAVAFWCDPISGHATLYWYRQILGQGPELLVQFQDESVVDDSQLPKDRFSAERLKGVDSTLKIQPAELGDSAMYLCASSLGGGTGIGGPNEQFFGPGTRLTVL.